The rows below give T cell receptor beta chains drawn from one sample of a study of Graves' ophthalmopathy and Graves' hyperthyroidism. TCRdb processed the multiplex PCR reads anew with MiXCR; each CDR3 protein has one entry. The table shows approximately 540,000 distinct CDR3 sequences, with 35% to 45% occurring only once. Sequenced material: peripheral blood or thyroid tissue (not recorded which). All receptors derive from an adult man with Graves' hyperthyroidism. CDR3s leave out the opening cysteine and the closing phenylalanine or tryptophan. Each record gives: V gene, J gene, CDR3 protein.

V: TRBV20-1
J: TRBJ1-2
CDR3: SARTGGDYGYT

V: TRBV10-3
J: TRBJ1-1
CDR3: AISPESDTEAF

V: TRBV7-2
J: TRBJ1-2
CDR3: ASSKTWDRGYGYT

V: TRBV2
J: TRBJ1-5
CDR3: ASSETVPCLAQEAGGTQPQH

V: TRBV7-9
J: TRBJ1-1
CDR3: ASSLASTDTEAF

V: TRBV29-1
J: TRBJ2-5
CDR3: SVVRVQETQY

V: TRBV4-1
J: TRBJ2-2
CDR3: ASSQETLIGELF

V: TRBV10-2
J: TRBJ2-5
CDR3: ASSESWVGETQY

V: TRBV24-1
J: TRBJ2-5
CDR3: ATSDRLAGGETQY

V: TRBV7-9
J: TRBJ2-3
CDR3: ASSYTQTGHSTDTQY

V: TRBV12-3/TRBV12-4
J: TRBJ1-1
CDR3: ASMGDGWNTEAF

V: TRBV3-1
J: TRBJ1-1
CDR3: ASSQLQNTEAF

V: TRBV7-9
J: TRBJ1-1
CDR3: ASSLQRTEGEAF

V: TRBV5-1
J: TRBJ2-5
CDR3: ASSVTGTGIQETQY

V: TRBV9
J: TRBJ1-5
CDR3: ASSWTQTGVDQPQH

V: TRBV15
J: TRBJ1-4
CDR3: ATSRGETATNEKLF

V: TRBV11-2
J: TRBJ1-4
CDR3: ASSSPGGRDEKLF

V: TRBV13
J: TRBJ2-7
CDR3: ASSRTEYYEQY

V: TRBV5-6
J: TRBJ2-7
CDR3: ASSLGQGVYEQC

V: TRBV7-9
J: TRBJ2-3
CDR3: ASRSRAASTDTQY

V: TRBV11-3
J: TRBJ2-5
CDR3: ASSPPRPPRDRGRSEQY

V: TRBV5-1
J: TRBJ2-7
CDR3: ASSLVSRGQYEQY

V: TRBV25-1
J: TRBJ1-2
CDR3: ASSDDTGDDGYT

V: TRBV2
J: TRBJ2-5
CDR3: ASSDRGRQETQY

V: TRBV9
J: TRBJ1-1
CDR3: ASSASTGDRDATEAF

V: TRBV9
J: TRBJ1-6
CDR3: ASSSRTGLDSPLH

V: TRBV9
J: TRBJ1-2
CDR3: ASSVAGRDARYT

V: TRBV20-1
J: TRBJ1-2
CDR3: SARDAGGKAYGYT

V: TRBV7-2
J: TRBJ2-2
CDR3: ASSPMGGRELF

V: TRBV29-1
J: TRBJ2-5
CDR3: SVAGTSGGETQY

V: TRBV3-1
J: TRBJ2-7
CDR3: ASSQVLGDEQY